This entry lists 2 T cell receptor beta chains sequenced from one sample in a study of identical twins (dated by TCRdb to 2016 to 2017). The method behind the library was 5' RACE. The data were produced on an Illumina HiSeq 2000. TCRdb took the public reads, trimmed them with fastp at Q25, ran MiXCR for clone calling and kept in-frame beta chains. Records with the same CDR3 protein are collapsed into one entry carrying the most frequent genes and DNA. The sample has hundreds of thousands of distinct CDR3 sequences on record, 10% to 15% of them singletons. The ten largest clones take up 7.2% of the sample. The data also belong to a second study, concerning yellow fever vaccine responses in identical twins.

The sample comprised CD8+ T cells sorted from blood. All receptors derive from a woman aged 18-29 years in good health.

This clonotype was detected a few times. V is TRBV20-1 and J is TRBJ1-2, with a tentative D call TRBD1 (6 bases). Trimming pared 0 bases from V and 5 bases from J, leaving 10 bases between. The CDR3 contains 13 residues. Looked up from germline, CDR1 is DFQATT and CDR2 is SNEGSKA (reference sequence). The CDR3 region is CSARDRGRYGYTF. CDR3 in DNA: TGCAGTGCTAGAGATCGGGGGCGGTATGGCTACACCTTC.

Concerning this clonotype itself: In this CDR3 the conserved last residue, phenylalanine or tryptophan, is missing, so a read error is likely. The genes are TRBV12-3 or TRBV12-4 and TRBJ2-1; D remains ambiguous. This CDR3 is built from 12 residues. Trimming shortened V by 7 bases and J by 9 bases, and 13 bases separated the two germline ends. Here the CDR3 reads CASTPRPFEQFL. Here the CDR3 DNA reads TGTGCCAGCACCCCCCGCCCTTTTGAGCAGTTCCTC.